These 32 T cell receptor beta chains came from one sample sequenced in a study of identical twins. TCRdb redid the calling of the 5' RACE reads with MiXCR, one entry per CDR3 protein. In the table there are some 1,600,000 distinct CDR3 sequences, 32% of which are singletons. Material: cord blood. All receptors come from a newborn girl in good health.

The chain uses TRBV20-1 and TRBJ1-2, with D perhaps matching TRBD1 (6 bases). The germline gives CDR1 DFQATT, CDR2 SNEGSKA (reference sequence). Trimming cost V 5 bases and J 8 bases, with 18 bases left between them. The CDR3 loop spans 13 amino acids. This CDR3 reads CSAGEGGGGGYTF. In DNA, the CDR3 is TGCAGTGCTGGTGAAGGGGGGGGAGGCGGCTACACCTTC.

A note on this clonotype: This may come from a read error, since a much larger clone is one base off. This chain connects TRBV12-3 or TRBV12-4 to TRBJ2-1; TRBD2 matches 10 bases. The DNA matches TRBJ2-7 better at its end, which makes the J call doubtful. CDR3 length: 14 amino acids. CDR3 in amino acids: CASSFSGRYNEQYF. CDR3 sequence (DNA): TGTGCCAGCAGTTTTAGCGGGAGGTACAATGAGCAGTACTTC.

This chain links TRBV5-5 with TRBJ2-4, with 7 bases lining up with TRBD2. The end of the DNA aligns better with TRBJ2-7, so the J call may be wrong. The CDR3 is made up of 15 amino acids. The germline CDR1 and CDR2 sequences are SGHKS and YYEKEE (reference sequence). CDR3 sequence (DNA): TGTGCCAGCAGCTTCGGACTAGTTCGCGGTAGCGAGCAGTACTTC. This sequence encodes CASSFGLVRGSEQYF.

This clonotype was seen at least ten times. CDR3 in DNA: TGTGCCAGCAGTTCTCAGGGGGTTCGTTTTGGGGCCAACGTCCTGACTTTC. This encodes CASSSQGVRFGANVLTF. V usage is TRBV27 and J usage is TRBJ2-6; TRBD1 matches at 7 bases. V was clipped by 4 bases and J by 3 bases; unmatched bases: 9. The CDR3 consists of 17 residues. The germline V gene has CDR1 MNHEY and CDR2 SMNVEV (reference sequence).

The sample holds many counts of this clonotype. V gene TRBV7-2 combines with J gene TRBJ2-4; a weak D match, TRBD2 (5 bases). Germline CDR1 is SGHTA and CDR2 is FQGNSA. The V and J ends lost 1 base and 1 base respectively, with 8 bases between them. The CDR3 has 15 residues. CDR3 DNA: TGTGCCAGCAGCTTAGTACGGGATGCCAAAAACATTCAGTACTTC. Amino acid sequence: CASSLVRDAKNIQYF. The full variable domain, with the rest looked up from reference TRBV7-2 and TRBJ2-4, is GAGVSQSPSNKVTEKGKDVELRCDPISGHTALYWYRQSLGQGLEFLIYFQGNSAPDKSGLPSDRFSAERTGGSVSTLTIQRTQQEDSAVYLCASSLVRDAKNIQYFGAGTRLSVL.

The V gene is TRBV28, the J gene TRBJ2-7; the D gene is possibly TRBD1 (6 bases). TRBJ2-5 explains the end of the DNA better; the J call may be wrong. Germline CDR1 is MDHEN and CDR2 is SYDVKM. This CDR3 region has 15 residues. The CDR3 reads CASSLTPGTRETQYF. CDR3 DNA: TGTGCCAGCAGTTTAACCCCCGGGACACGAGAGACCCAGTACTTC.

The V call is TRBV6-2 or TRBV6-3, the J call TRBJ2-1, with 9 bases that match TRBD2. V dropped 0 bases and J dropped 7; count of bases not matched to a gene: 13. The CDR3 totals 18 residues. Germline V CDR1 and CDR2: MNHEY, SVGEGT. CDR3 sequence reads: CASSYSGVRAGGRNEQFF. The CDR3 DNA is TGTGCCAGCAGTTACTCTGGAGTGAGAGCGGGAGGAAGAAATGAGCAGTTCTTC.

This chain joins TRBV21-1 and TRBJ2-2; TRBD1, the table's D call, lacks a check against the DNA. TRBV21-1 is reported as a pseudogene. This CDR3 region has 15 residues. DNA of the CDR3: TGTGCCAGCAGCAAAGGGACAGAGGGTCCCGGGGAGCTGTTTTTT. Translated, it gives CASSKGTEGPGELFF.

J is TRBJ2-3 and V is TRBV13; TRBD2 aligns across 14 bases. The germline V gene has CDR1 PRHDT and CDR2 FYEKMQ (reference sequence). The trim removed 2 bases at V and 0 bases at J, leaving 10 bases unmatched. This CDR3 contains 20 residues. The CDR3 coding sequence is TGTGCCAGCAGCTTATCGACTAGCGGGAGGGCCAAATCTAGCACAGATACGCAGTATTTT. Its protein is CASSLSTSGRAKSSTDTQYF.

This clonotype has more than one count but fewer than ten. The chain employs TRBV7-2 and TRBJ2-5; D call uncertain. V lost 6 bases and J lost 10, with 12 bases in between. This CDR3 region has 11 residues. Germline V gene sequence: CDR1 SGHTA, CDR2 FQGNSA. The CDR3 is CASSTTRLQYF. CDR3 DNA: TGTGCCAGCAGTACGACAAGGCTCCAGTACTTC.

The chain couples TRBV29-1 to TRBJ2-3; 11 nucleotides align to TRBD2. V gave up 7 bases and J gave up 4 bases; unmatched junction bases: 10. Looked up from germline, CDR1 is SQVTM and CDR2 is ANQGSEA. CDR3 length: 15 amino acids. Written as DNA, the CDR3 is TGCAGCGCGGGAGTGACTAGCGGGATAGCAGATACGCAGTATTTT. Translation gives CSAGVTSGIADTQYF.

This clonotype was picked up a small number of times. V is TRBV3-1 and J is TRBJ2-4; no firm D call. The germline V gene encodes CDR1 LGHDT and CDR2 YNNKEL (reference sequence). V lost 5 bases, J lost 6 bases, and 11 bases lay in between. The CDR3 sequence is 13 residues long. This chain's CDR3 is CASSTLLRNIQYF. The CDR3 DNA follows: TGTGCCAGCAGCACCCTACTCCGAAACATTCAGTACTTC.

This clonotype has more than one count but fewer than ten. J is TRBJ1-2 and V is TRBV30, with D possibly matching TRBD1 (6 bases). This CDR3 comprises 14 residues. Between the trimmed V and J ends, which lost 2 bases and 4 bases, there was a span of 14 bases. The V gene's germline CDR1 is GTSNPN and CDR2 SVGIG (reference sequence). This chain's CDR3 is CAWSLQGTLYGYTF. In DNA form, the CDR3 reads TGTGCCTGGAGTCTCCAGGGGACTCTCTATGGCTACACCTTC.

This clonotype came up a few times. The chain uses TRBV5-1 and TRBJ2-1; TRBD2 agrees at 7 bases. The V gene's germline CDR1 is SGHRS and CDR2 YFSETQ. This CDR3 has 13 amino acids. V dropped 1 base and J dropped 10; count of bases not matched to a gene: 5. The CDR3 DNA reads TGCGCCAGCAGCTTGTCTAGCGGTTACGAGCAGTTCTTC. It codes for CASSLSSGYEQFF.

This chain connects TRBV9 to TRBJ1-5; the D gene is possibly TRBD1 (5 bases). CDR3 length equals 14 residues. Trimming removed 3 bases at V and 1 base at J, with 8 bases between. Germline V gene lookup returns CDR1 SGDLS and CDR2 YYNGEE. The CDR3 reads CASSAGNSNQPQHF. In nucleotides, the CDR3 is TGTGCCAGCAGCGCAGGGAACAGCAATCAGCCCCAGCATTTT.

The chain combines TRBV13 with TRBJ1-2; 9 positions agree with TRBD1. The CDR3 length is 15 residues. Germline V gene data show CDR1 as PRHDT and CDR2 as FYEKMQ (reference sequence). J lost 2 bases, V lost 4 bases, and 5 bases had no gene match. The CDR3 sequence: CASSSYDRGNYGYTF. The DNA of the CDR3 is TGTGCCAGCAGCTCCTATGACAGGGGGAACTATGGCTACACCTTC.

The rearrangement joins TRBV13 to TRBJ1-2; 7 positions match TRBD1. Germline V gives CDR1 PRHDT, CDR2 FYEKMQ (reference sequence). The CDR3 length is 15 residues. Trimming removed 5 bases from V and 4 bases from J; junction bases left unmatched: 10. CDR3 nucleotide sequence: TGTGCCAGCAGCGCGGGGACAGCGGAGGGCTATGGCTACACCTTC. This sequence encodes CASSAGTAEGYGYTF.

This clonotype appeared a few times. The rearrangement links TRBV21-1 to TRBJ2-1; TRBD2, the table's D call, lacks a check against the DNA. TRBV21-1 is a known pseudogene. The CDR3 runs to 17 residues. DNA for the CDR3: TGTGCCAGCAGCAAACTAGGGACTAGCGGGAAGGGCAATGAGCAGTTCTTC. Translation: CASSKLGTSGKGNEQFF.

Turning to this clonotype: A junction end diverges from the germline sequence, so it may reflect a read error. The CDR3 sequence: CAGSLTNQETQYF. CDR3 in DNA: TGTGCCGGCAGCTTAACTAACCAAGAGACCCAGTACTTC. The chain joins TRBV7-9 to TRBJ2-7; D call uncertain. The J call may be wrong; the DNA end is better matched by TRBJ2-5. Germline V gene lookup returns CDR1 SEHNR and CDR2 FQNEAQ (reference sequence). The CDR3 is 13 amino acids.

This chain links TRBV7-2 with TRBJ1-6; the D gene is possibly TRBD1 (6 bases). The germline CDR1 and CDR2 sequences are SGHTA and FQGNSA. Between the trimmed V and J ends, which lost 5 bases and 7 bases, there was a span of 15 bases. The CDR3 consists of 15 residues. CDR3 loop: CASSPRVGGNSPLHF. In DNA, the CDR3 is TGTGCCAGCAGCCCGAGAGTAGGGGGAAATTCACCCCTCCACTTT.

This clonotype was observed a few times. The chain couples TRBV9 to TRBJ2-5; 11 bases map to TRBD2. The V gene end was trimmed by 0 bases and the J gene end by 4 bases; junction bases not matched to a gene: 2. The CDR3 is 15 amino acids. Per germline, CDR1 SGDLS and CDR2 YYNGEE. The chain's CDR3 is CASSVVLAGGETQYF. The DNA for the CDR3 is TGTGCCAGCAGCGTAGTCCTAGCGGGAGGAGAGACCCAGTACTTC.

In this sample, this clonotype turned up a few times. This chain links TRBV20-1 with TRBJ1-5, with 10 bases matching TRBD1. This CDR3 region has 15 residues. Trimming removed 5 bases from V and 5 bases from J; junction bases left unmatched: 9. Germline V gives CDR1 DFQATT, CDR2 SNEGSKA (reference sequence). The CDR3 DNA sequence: TGCAGTGCTGGCAAGACAGGGGGCGTCCATCAGCCCCAGCATTTT. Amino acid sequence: CSAGKTGGVHQPQHF.

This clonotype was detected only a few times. CDR3 nucleotides: TGCAGTGCTAGAGATTACGGCGAAAAACTGTTTTTT. As protein: CSARDYGEKLFF. The chain uses TRBV20-1 and TRBJ1-4; D remains ambiguous. CDR1 is DFQATT, CDR2 SNEGSKA, per germline (reference sequence). V lost 0 bases, J lost 8 bases, and 7 bases lay in between. The CDR3 consists of 12 residues.

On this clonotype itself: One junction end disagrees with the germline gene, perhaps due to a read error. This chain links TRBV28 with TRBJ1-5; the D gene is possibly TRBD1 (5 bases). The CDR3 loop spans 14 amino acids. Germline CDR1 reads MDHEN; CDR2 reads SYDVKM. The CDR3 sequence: CASSLFQGDQPRHF. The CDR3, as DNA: TGTGCCAGCAGTTTATTTCAGGGCGATCAGCCCCGGCATTTT. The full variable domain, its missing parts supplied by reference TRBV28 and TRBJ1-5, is DVKVTQSSRYLVKRTGEKVFLECVQDMDHENMFWYRQDPGLGLRLIYFSYDVKMKEKGDIPEGYSVSREKKERFSLILESASTNQTSMYLCASSLFQGDQPRHFGDGTRLSIL.

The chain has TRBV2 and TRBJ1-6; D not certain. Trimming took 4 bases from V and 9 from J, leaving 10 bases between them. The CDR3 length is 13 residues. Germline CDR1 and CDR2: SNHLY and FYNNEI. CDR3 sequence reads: CASSGWEGSPLHF. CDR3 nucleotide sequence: TGTGCCAGCAGTGGCTGGGAGGGTTCACCCCTCCACTTT.

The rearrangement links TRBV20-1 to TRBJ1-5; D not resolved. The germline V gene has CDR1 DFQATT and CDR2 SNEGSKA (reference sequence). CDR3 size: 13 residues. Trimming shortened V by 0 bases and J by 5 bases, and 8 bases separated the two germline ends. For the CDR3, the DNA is TGCAGTGCTAGAGATCGGGCCCATCAGCCCCAGCATTTT. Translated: CSARDRAHQPQHF.

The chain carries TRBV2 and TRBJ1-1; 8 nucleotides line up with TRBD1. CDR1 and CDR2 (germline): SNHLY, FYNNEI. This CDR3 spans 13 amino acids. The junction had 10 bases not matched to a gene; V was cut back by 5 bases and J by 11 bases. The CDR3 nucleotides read TGTGCCAGCAGTTCAGGGGGCGTGCAATGGGCTTTCTTT. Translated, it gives CASSSGGVQWAFF.

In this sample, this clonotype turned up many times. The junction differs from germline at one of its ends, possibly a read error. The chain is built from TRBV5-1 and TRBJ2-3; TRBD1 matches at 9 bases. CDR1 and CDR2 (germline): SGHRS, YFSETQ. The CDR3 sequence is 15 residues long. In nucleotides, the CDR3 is TGTGCCAGCAGCTTACGGACAGGGGGCACAGATACGCAGTATTTT. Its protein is CASSLRTGGTDTQYF.

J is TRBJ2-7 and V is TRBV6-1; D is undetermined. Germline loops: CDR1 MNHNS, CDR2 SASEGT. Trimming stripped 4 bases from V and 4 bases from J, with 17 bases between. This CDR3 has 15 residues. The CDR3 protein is CASSGVSQRRYEQYF. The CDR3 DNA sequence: TGTGCCAGCAGTGGGGTATCGCAGCGAAGGTACGAGCAGTACTTC.

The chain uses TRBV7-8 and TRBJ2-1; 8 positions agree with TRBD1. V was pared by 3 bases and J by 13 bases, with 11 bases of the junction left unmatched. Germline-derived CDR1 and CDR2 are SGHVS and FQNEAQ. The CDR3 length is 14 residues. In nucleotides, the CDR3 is TGTGCCAGCAGCTTGACAGGGGCCACAGAGACCCAGTTCTTC. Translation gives CASSLTGATETQFF.

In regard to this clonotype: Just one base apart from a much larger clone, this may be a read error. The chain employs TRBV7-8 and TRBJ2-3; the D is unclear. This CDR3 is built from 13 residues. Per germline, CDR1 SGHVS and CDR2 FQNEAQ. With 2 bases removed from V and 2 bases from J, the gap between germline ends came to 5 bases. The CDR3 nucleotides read TGTGCCAGCAGCTTACAGTTCACAGATACGCAGTATTTT. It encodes CASSLQFTDTQYF.

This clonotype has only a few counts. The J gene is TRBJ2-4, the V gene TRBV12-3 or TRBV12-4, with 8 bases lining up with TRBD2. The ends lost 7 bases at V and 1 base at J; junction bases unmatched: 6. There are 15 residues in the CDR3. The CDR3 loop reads CASNLSGSAKNIQYF. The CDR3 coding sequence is TGTGCCAGCAACCTCAGCGGGAGCGCCAAAAACATTCAGTACTTC.